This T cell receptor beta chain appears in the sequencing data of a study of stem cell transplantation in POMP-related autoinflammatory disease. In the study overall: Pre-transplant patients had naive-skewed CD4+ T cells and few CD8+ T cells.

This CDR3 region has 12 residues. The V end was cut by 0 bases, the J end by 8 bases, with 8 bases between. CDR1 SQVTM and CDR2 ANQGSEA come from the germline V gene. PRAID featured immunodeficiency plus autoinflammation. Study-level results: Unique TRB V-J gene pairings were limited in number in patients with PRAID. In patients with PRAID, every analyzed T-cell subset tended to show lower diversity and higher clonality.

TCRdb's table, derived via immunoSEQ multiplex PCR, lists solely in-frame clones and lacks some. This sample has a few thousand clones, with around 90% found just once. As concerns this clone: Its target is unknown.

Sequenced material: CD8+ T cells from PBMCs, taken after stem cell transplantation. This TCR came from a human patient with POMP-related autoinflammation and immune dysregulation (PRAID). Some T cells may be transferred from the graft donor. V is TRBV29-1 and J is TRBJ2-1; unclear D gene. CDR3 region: CSVEELAYEQFF. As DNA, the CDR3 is TGCAGCGTTGAAGAATTGGCTTATGAGCAGTTCTTC.